This TCR beta chain was observed in a study of vaccination and CD4 T cells after COVID-19. Whole-study findings and limits: Within the convalescent patients, a median about 89% of the SARS-CoV-2-reactive clones were ones that appeared only post-vaccination.

As to this clonotype: Its antigen remains unidentified.

Regarding treatment: approximately 9-day PBMC culture with coronavirus spike peptide pools or control peptides (ViraFEST assay). Scientists ran DNA taken from cultured CD4+ T cells through the Oncomine TCR Beta short-read assay for sequencing. One entry per CDR3 protein, called by TCRdb with MiXCR from the PCR reads. This sample has about 20,000 distinct CDR3 sequences, with less than 50% found just once. The CDR3 length is 14 residues. Per germline, CDR1 DFQATT and CDR2 SNEGSKA (reference sequence). Losses at the gene ends were 0 bases for V and 12 bases for J; bases not matched to a gene: 9. J is TRBJ2-4 and V is TRBV20-1; 9 bases line up with TRBD2. The TCR was taken from a human donor who had recovered from COVID-19. The sample comprised CD4+ T cells from blood, cultured in vitro. DNA of the CDR3: TGCAGTGCTAGAGATCGGACTAGCGCGCTAGATCAGTACTTC. It codes for CSARDRTSALDQYF.